This T cell receptor beta chain was captured in a study of T-cell memory formation after mild COVID-19. Study-level background: The two donors had largely donor-specific TCR clusters. Points from the study as a whole: Several responding clones turned up in pre-infection memory, indicating that cross-reactive memory may have taken part. CD4+ contracting clones lay mainly in CM and EM, CD8+ ones in EMRA.

V was cut by 1 base and J by 1 base, with 10 bases left in between. Germline CDR1 reads SEHNR; CDR2 reads FQNEAQ (reference sequence). The CDR3 has 15 residues. As for this clonotype: As yet, its antigen is unknown.

Using its own MiXCR run on the 5' RACE reads, TCRdb lists one record per CDR3 protein. The data show fewer than 200,000 distinct CDR3 sequences, approximately 17% seen once. The receptor's source is a man younger than 30 who had mild COVID-19 (a few samples of this study predate the infection). Cell type and time point are not known. The J gene is TRBJ2-5, the V gene TRBV7-9; maybe TRBD2 (6 bases). Sequencing was performed on PBMCs or a T cell subset sorted from them (not recorded which). The CDR3 DNA is TGTGCCAGCAGCTTAGAGGTCGGGGGCCAAGAGACCCAGTACTTC. Protein: CASSLEVGGQETQYF.